This T cell receptor beta chain was identified during a study of identical twins. Study-level findings and limits: Possibly, invariant MAIT and iNKT cells partly confounded zero-insertion analyses.

A word on this clonotype: Its specificity is unknown.

Trimming took 2 bases from V and 8 from J; bases not matched to a gene: 5. This CDR3 contains 13 residues. Germline assignment: CDR1 DFQATT and CDR2 SNEGSKA (reference sequence). TCRdb passed the 5' RACE reads through MiXCR, listing each CDR3 protein once. Among about 240,000 distinct CDR3 sequences listed, about 10% were seen once. The chain is built from TRBV20-1 and TRBJ2-1, with 8 positions matching TRBD1. This receptor was taken from a man aged 50 or older in good health. Sequenced: memory T cells sorted from blood. CDR3 residues: CSARTSTGDEQFF. The CDR3 coding sequence is TGCAGTGCTAGAACATCGACAGGGGATGAGCAGTTCTTC.